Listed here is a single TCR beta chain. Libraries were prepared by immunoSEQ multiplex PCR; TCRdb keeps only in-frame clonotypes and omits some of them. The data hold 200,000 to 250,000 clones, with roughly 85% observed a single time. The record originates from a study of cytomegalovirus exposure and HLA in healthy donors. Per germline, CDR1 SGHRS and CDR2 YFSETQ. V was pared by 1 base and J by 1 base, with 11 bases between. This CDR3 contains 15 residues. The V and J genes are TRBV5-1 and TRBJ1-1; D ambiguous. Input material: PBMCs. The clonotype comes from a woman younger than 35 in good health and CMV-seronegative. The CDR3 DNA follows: TGCGCCAGCAGCTTGATCGCGGGCCGGAACACTGAAGCTTTCTTT. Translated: CASSLIAGRNTEAFF.